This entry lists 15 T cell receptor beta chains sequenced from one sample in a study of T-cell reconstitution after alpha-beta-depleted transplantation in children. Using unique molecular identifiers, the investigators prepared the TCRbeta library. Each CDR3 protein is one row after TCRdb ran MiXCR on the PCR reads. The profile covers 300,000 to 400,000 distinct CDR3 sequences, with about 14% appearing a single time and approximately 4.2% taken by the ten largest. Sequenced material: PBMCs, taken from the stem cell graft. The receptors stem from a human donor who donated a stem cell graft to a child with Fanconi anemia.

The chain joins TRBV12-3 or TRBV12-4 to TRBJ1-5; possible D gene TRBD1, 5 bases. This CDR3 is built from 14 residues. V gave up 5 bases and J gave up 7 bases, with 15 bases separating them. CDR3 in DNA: TGTGCCAGCAGTCCGTCGCAGGGATTCCAGCCCCAGCATTTT. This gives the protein CASSPSQGFQPQHF.

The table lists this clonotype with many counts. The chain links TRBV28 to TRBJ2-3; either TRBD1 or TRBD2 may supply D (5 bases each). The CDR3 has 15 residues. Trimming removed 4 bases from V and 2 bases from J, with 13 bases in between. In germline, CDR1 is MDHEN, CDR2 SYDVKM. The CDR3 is CASSSPGAVTDTQYF. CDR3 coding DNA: TGTGCCAGCAGTTCCCCCGGGGCTGTCACAGATACGCAGTATTTT.

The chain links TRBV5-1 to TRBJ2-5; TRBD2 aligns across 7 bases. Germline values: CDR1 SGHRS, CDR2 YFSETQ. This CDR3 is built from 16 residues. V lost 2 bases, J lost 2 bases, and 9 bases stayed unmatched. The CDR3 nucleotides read TGCGCCAGCAGCTTCTTCCGGGCGGGGGTTCAAGAGACCCAGTACTTC. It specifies CASSFFRAGVQETQYF.

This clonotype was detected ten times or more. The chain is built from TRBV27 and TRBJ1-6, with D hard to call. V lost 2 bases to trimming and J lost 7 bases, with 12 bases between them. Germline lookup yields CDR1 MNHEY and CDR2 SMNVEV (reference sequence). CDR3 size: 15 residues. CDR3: CASSLRGNGNSPLHF. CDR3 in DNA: TGTGCCAGCAGTTTACGGGGTAACGGGAATTCACCCCTCCACTTT.

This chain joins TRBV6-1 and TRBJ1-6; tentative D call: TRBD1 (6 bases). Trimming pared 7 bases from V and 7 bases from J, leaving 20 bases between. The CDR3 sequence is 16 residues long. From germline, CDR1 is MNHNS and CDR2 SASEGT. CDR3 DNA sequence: TGTGCCAGCACCCGCCAGGGGAACCTGAAGAATTCACCCCTCCACTTT. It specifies CASTRQGNLKNSPLHF.

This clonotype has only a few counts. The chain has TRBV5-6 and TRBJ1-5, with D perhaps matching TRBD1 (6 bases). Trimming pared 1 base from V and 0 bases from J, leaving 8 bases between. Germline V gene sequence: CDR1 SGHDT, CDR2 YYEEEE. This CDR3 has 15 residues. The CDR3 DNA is TGTGCCAGCAGCTTGAGGGGGTATAGCAATCAGCCCCAGCATTTT. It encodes CASSLRGYSNQPQHF.

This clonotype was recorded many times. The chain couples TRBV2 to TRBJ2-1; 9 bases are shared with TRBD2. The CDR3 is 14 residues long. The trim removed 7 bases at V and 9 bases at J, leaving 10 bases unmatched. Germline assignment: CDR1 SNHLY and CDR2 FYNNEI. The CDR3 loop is CASMRGGGAVEQFF. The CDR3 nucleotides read TGTGCCAGCATGAGGGGCGGGGGGGCCGTTGAGCAGTTCTTC.

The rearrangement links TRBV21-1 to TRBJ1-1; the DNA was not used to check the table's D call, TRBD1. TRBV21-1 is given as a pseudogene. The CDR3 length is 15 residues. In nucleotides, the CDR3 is TGTGCCAGCAGCAAAGTCAACAGGGGGCGGACTGAAGCTTTCTTT. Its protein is CASSKVNRGRTEAFF.

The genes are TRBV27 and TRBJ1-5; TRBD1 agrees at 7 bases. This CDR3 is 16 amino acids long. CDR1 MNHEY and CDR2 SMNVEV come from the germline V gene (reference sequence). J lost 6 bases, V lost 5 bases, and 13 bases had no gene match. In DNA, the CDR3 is TGTGCCAGCAGTCCGAGACAGGGAAGTTTAAGTCAGCCCCAGCATTTT. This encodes CASSPRQGSLSQPQHF.

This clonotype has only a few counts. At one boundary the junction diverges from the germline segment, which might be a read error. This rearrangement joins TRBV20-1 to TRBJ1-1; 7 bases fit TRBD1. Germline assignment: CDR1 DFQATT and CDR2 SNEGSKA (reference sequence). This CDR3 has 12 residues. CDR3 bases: TGCAGTGCTCAGGACAGGTCGGGTTGGGAGATCTTT. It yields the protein CSAQDRSGWEIF.

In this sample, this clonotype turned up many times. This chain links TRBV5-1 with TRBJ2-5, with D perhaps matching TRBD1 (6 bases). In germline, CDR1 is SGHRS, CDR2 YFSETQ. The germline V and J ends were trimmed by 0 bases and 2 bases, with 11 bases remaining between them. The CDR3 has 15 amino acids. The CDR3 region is CASSLDRGTQETQYF. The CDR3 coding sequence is TGCGCCAGCAGCTTGGATAGGGGGACACAAGAGACCCAGTACTTC.

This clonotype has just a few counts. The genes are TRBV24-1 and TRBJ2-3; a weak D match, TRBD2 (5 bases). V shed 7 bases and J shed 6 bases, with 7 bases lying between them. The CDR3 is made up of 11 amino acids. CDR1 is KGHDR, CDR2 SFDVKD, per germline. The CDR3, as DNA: TGTGCCACCAGAGCGGATGATACGCAGTATTTT. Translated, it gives CATRADDTQYF.

The CDR3 reads CASSFGQVYNEQFF. The CDR3 DNA is TGTGCCAGCAGCTTCGGGCAAGTCTACAATGAGCAGTTCTTC. The rearrangement joins TRBV7-9 to TRBJ2-1; no reliable D call. The CDR3 has 14 amino acids. The germline gives CDR1 SEHNR, CDR2 FQNEAQ (reference sequence). Trimming left V 3 bases short and J 3 bases short, with 9 bases between.

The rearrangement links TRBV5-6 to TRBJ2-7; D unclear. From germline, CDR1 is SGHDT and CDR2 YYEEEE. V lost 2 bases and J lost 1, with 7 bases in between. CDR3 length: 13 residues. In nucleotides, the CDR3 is TGTGCCAGCAGCTTTATGAGTTCCTACGAGCAGTACTTC. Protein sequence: CASSFMSSYEQYF. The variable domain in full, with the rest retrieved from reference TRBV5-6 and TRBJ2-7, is DAGVTQSPTHLIKTRGQQVTLRCSPKSGHDTVSWYQQALGQGPQFIFQYYEEEERQRGNFPDRFSGHQFPNYSSELNVNALLLGDSALYLCASSFMSSYEQYFGPGTRLTVT.

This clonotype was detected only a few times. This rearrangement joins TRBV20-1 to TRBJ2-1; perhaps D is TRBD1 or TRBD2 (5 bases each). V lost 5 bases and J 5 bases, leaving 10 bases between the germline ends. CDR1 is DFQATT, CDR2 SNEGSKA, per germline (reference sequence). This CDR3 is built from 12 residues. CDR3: CSAGDPDNEQFF. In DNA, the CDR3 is TGCAGTGCTGGGGACCCGGACAATGAGCAGTTCTTC.